Listed below are T cell receptor beta chains from one sample, sequenced in a study of blood T cell repertoires in COVID-19. Libraries were prepared by immunoSEQ multiplex PCR; TCRdb keeps only in-frame clonotypes and omits some of them. Here the sample spans 250,000 or so clones, over 80% being singletons. The sample comprised peripheral blood. Every receptor here comes from a woman aged 40 to 50 who had recovered from COVID-19. Both conserved end residues are part of each CDR3. Fields, in order: D gene, V gene, CDR3 length, clone size, J gene, CDR3 DNA, CDR3 protein. The D gene is left open where the match is weak. Expanded clones get a size class; other rows say once, few or many, or leave the size out.

>-|TRBV30|15|-|TRBJ1-1
TGTGCCTGGAGTGACCTCCTCCGGGGTAACACTGAAGCTTTCTTT
CAWSDLLRGNTEAFF
>TRBD1|TRBV5-1|16|-|TRBJ2-1
TGCGCCACCTCACTATCTGGACAGGGGCGCGTGGATGAGCAGTTCTTC
CATSLSGQGRVDEQFF
>-|TRBV19|14|-|TRBJ1-1
TGTGCCAGTAGTATCCACAGCCTGAACACTGAAGCTTTCTTT
CASSIHSLNTEAFF
>-|TRBV7-7|17|-|TRBJ2-2
TGTGCCAGCAGCTCGCGGGGCGGGGGCCTGAACACCGGGGAGCTGTTTTTT
CASSSRGGGLNTGELFF
>-|TRBV6-5|13|-|TRBJ1-2
TGTGCCAGCAGGCCGGGGGGACTTAATGGCTACACCTTC
CASRPGGLNGYTF
>TRBD2|TRBV9|13|-|TRBJ2-1
TGTGCCAGCGGGAGCGGGGGGCGGGATGAGCAGTTCTTC
CASGSGGRDEQFF
>-|TRBV19|13|-|TRBJ1-1
TGTGCCAGTAGTGCACAGGGCTCCACTGAAGCTTTCTTT
CASSAQGSTEAFF
>TRBD2|TRBV5-5|14|-|TRBJ2-1
TGTGCCAGCAGCTTGGGCCTAGCGGGGGGCCAGAGGTTCTTC
CASSLGLAGGQRFF
>TRBD1|TRBV19|14|-|TRBJ1-6
TGTGCCAGCCGATCAGGGGGCGAAACTTCACCCCTCCACTTT
CASRSGGETSPLHF
>TRBD1|TRBV5-1|15|-|TRBJ1-1
TGCGCCAGCAGCGGGGGGACAGGGGGCGACACTGAAGCTTTCTTT
CASSGGTGGDTEAFF
>TRBD2|TRBV10-3|18|-|TRBJ2-5
TGTGCCATCAGTGAGGGGAGTCGACTAGCGGGGCCCCAAGAGACCCAGTACTTC
CAISEGSRLAGPQETQYF
>TRBD2|TRBV10-3|15|-|TRBJ2-2
TGTGCCACCTCTTGGACTAGCGGAAACACCGGGGAGCTGTTTTTT
CATSWTSGNTGELFF
>-|TRBV19|16|few|TRBJ2-4
TGTGCCAGTAGTATGTGGGGCAGGGTAGCCAAAAACATTCAGTACTTC
CASSMWGRVAKNIQYF
>TRBD1|TRBV18|13|few|TRBJ1-2
TGTGCCAGCTCACCAAGGCAGGGGGTGGACTACACCTTC
CASSPRQGVDYTF
>-|TRBV6-5|15|few|TRBJ1-6
TGTGCCAGCAGCCGCTCTGACAGCGATAATTCACCCCTCCACTTT
CASSRSDSDNSPLHF
>-|TRBV15|14|-|TRBJ1-5
TGTGCCACCAGCAGAGATAGCAGGGATCAGCCCCAGCATTTT
CATSRDSRDQPQHF
>TRBD2|TRBV9|13|-|TRBJ2-5
TGTGCCAGCAGCGGCGGGGGGAGGGAGACCCAGTACTTC
CASSGGGRETQYF
>TRBD1|TRBV5-1|14|-|TRBJ2-1
TGCGCCAGCAGCGGGACAGGGGTTACGGGAGAGCAGTTCTTC
CASSGTGVTGEQFF
>-|TRBV7-2|12|many|TRBJ1-2
TGTGCCAGCAGCCAGGTGGGGGGTGGCTACACCTTC
CASSQVGGGYTF
>TRBD1|TRBV12-5|15|-|TRBJ2-7
TGTGCTAGTGGTCCGGGGACAGGGATATACCACGAGCAGTACTTC
CASGPGTGIYHEQYF
>-|TRBV7-2|15|-|TRBJ1-5
TGTGCCAGCAGCTTAGGGGGAGGGGCCGGTCAGCCCCAGCATTTT
CASSLGGGAGQPQHF
>-|TRBV10-3|16|-|TRBJ2-3
TGTGCCATCAGTGAGGGGGGCGGGGGCCCCACAGATACGCAGTATTTT
CAISEGGGGPTDTQYF
>-|TRBV10-2|15|-|TRBJ2-7
TGCGCCAGCAGTGAGCGGCAGGGGCCCCCCTACGAGCAGTACTTC
CASSERQGPPYEQYF
>TRBD1|TRBV5-1|17|once|TRBJ2-2
TGCGCCAGCAGCTTGGCGCTGGACAGGCTGATGACCGGGGAGCTGTTTTTT
CASSLALDRLMTGELFF
>TRBD2|TRBV12-5|17|-|TRBJ2-3
TGTGCTAGTGGTTCGCACTCATCGGGGGGGATCTCGGATACGCAGTATTTT
CASGSHSSGGISDTQYF
>TRBD2|TRBV5-1|15|once|TRBJ2-5
TGCGCCAGCAGCGCCACTAGCGGTAGGAGAGAGACCCAGTACTTC
CASSATSGRRETQYF
>TRBD1|TRBV9|15|once|TRBJ1-1
TGTGCCAGCAGCCCCGACAGGGGATTTAACACTGAAGCTTTCTTT
CASSPDRGFNTEAFF
>TRBD2|TRBV5-4|15|-|TRBJ2-1
TGTGCCAGCAGCTTAACGGGCGGGGGGTACAATGAGCAGTTCTTC
CASSLTGGGYNEQFF
>-|TRBV18|14|-|TRBJ1-2
TGTGCCAGCTCACCTTCACAGGGTTACTATGGCTACACCTTC
CASSPSQGYYGYTF
>-|TRBV15|16|-|TRBJ2-2
TGTGCCACCAGCAGAAATTTATACAGGGTGACCGGGGAGCTGTTTTTT
CATSRNLYRVTGELFF
>TRBD1|TRBV28|16|-|TRBJ2-2
TGTGCCAGCAGTTCTTGGACAGGGTGGTTCACCGGGGAGCTGTTTTTT
CASSSWTGWFTGELFF
>-|TRBV6-5|15|-|TRBJ1-2
TGTGCCAGCAGTTACTCACCGTCGACTCCTAATGGCTACACCTTC
CASSYSPSTPNGYTF
>TRBD2|TRBV4-3|17|-|TRBJ2-3
TGCGCCAGCAGCCAAGATCCGGCGGGGGGCGGGTCAGATACGCAGTATTTT
CASSQDPAGGGSDTQYF
>TRBD2|TRBV20-1|11|-|TRBJ2-3
TGCAGTGTTCCACTAGCGGGGGGGCTCTATTTT
CSVPLAGGLYF
>-|TRBV10-3|15|-|TRBJ1-4
TGTGCCATCAGTGAGTCATCAGGTATCAAAGAAAAACTGTTTTTT
CAISESSGIKEKLFF
>TRBD2|TRBV5-1|16|-|TRBJ2-3
TGCGCCAGCAGCTTGGGACTAGCGGGGAGCACAGATACGCAGTATTTT
CASSLGLAGSTDTQYF
>TRBD2|TRBV19|17|-|TRBJ2-1
TGTGCCAGTAGTAGATTACTAGCGGGGGGTCTTTACAATGAGCAGTTCTTC
CASSRLLAGGLYNEQFF
>-|TRBV12-5|14|few|TRBJ1-1
TGTGCTAGTGGTCCCCCCTTGGAGGACACTGAAGCTTTCTTT
CASGPPLEDTEAFF
>-|TRBV5-4|15|few|TRBJ1-6
TGTGCCAGCAGCTTGACCTCGGGGATTCAGTCACCCCTCCACTTT
CASSLTSGIQSPLHF
>TRBD2|TRBV5-1|15|-|TRBJ2-1
TGCGCCAGCAGCTTGGCGACTAGCGGGGGGGAGAGGCAGTTCTTC
CASSLATSGGERQFF
>TRBD1|TRBV7-9|15|-|TRBJ1-1
TGTGCCAGCAGCTTAGCCGGGACAGTGAACACTGAAGCTTTCTTT
CASSLAGTVNTEAFF
>TRBD1|TRBV9|16|-|TRBJ1-2
TGTGCCAGCAGCGGAATCGACAGGGGCGCTGGCTATGGCTACACCTTC
CASSGIDRGAGYGYTF
>-|TRBV27|13|-|TRBJ1-2
TGTGCCAGCAGTTACGGTGGGAGCTATGGCTACACCTTC
CASSYGGSYGYTF
>TRBD2|TRBV5-1|16|once|TRBJ2-7
TGCGCCAGCAGCTTGGGGTGGGCTAGCGGGGTTTACGAGCAGTACTTC
CASSLGWASGVYEQYF
>TRBD1|TRBV27|15|-|TRBJ1-2
TGTGCCAGCAGTCGACCGGGACAGGGTTATGGGGGCTACACCTTC
CASSRPGQGYGGYTF
>TRBD1|TRBV13|14|-|TRBJ1-6
TGTGCCAGCAGCTTGGACAGGAACTATTCACCCCTCCACTTT
CASSLDRNYSPLHF
>TRBD2|TRBV11-3|16|-|TRBJ2-3
TGTGCCAGCAGCTCGACTAGCGGGGGGATCGGAGATACGCAGTATTTT
CASSSTSGGIGDTQYF
>TRBD1|TRBV7-8|13|-|TRBJ2-7
TGTGCCAGCAGCCCGGGACAGGGGATCGAGCAGTACTTC
CASSPGQGIEQYF
>-|TRBV9|14|-|TRBJ2-7
TGTGCCAGCAGCCCTGGACCAGGGCGCGACGAGCAGTACTTC
CASSPGPGRDEQYF
>-|TRBV2|13|-|TRBJ1-5
TGTGCCAGCACGGTTTATAGCAATCAGCCCCAGCATTTT
CASTVYSNQPQHF